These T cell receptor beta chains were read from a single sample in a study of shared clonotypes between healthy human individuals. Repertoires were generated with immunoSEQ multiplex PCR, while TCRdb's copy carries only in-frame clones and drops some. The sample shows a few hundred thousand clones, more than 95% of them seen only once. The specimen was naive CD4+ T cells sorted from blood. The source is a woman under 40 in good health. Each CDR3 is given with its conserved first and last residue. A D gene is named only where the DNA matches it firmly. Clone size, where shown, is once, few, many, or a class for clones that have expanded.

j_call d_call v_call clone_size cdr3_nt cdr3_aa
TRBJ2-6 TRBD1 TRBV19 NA TGTGCCAGTAGTACCAGGGACAGGGGCTCCTCTGGGGCCAACGTCCTGACTTTC CASSTRDRGSSGANVLTF
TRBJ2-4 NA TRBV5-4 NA TGTGCCAGCAGCTTGGGCGGGGAGCTAGCCAAAAACATTCAGTACTTC CASSLGGELAKNIQYF
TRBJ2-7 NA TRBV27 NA TGTGCCAGCAGTTTATCGATGGAGTACGGGCCGTTCCACTACGAGCAGTACTTC CASSLSMEYGPFHYEQYF
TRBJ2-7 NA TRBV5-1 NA TGCGCCAGCAGCTTGTCGAGTACCGGGGGCGAGCAGTACTTC CASSLSSTGGEQYF
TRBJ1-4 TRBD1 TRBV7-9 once TGTGCCAGCAGCTTCCAGGGGGCAACTAATGAAAAACTGTTTTTT CASSFQGATNEKLFF
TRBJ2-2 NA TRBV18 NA TGTGCCAGCTCACCAGGACCGAGCACCGGGGAGCTGTTTTTT CASSPGPSTGELFF
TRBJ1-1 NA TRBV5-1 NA TGCGCCAGCAGCTCCGAGTGGGGAACCACTGAAGCTTTCTTT CASSSEWGTTEAFF
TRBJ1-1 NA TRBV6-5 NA TGTGCCAGCAGTAACTCAGGGAGGAGATTGGCTATAGCTTTCTTT CASSNSGRRLAIAFF
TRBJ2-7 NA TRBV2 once TGTGCCACCGACACCTCGAGCCTACATTGGGACGAGCAGTACTTC CATDTSSLHWDEQYF
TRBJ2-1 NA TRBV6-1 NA TGTGCCAACAGGGCCGGGGTGTACTCCTACAATGAGCAGTTCTTC CANRAGVYSYNEQFF
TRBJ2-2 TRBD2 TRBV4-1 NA TGCGCCAGCAGCTCCCGACCGGGACTAGCGGGAAACACCGGGGAGCTGTTTTTT CASSSRPGLAGNTGELFF
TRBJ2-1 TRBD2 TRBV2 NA TGTGCCAGCAGTGGTCCCCACGCCTTAGCGGGAGGAGCCTACAATGAGCAGTTCTTC CASSGPHALAGGAYNEQFF
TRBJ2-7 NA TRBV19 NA TGTGCCAGTAGTACTAGGGGGGGGGCTAGCGCCCTCCACGAGCAGTACTTC CASSTRGGASALHEQYF
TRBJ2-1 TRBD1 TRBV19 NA TGTGCCAGTAGTATGGGGACAGGGCCCGTACCCTACAATGAGCAGTTCTTC CASSMGTGPVPYNEQFF
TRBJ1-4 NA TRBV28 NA TGTGCCAGCAGTCGCCACAGCGAGAATGAAAAACTGTTTTTT CASSRHSENEKLFF
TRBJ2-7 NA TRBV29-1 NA TGCAGCGTTCGAGGGGGATTAGACTCCTACGAGCAGTACTTC CSVRGGLDSYEQYF
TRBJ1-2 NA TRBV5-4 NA TGTGCCAGCAGCTTGGCGTCAGGGACTAACTATGGCTACACCTTC CASSLASGTNYGYTF
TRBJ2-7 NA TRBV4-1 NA TGCGCCAGCAGCCAAGTCCCCCCCCGGTCTGAGCCGTACGAGCAGTACTTC CASSQVPPRSEPYEQYF
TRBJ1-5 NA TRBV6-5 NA TGTGCCAGCAGTTGGGATGGGTATCAGCCCCAGCATTTT CASSWDGYQPQHF
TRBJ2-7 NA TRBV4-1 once TGCGCCAGCAGCCCTTTTTTACCCGGGGGAAGTGGATCCTACGAGCAGTACTTC CASSPFLPGGSGSYEQYF
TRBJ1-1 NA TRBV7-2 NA TGTGCCAGCAGCTTAGCTTCCGGGACCACTGAAGCTTTCTTT CASSLASGTTEAFF
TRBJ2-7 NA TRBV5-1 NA TGCGCCAGCAGCCGATTGTCGGACTCCTCCTACGAGCAGTACTTC CASSRLSDSSYEQYF